Below, one T cell receptor (beta chain) is given with its context. What it binds is unknown. Terminally differentiated effector memory CD45RA+ cells were excluded from the naive CD8 cells, which were CD45RO-negative and positively selected for CCR7. This record belongs to a study of shared clonotypes between healthy human individuals. Across the study: Per donor, three plates held CD4 naive cells, three held CD4 memory, two held CD8 naive and one held CD8 memory.

Original processing methods: ImmunoSEQ output held junction-only sequences without quality scores, so filtering differed. Here immunoSEQ multiplex PCR was the method, and the copy in TCRdb shows in-frame clones only, minus some. Clone size and V and J calls were adopted from that table, with D and trimming inferred from the DNA. The table shows more than 2 million clones, with approximately 94% occurring only once. Germline V lookup: CDR1 ENHRY, CDR2 SYGVKD. This CDR3 spans 13 amino acids. Trimming removed 4 bases from V and 7 bases from J; junction bases left unmatched: 6. General study results and limits: Some clonotypes were shared by all four sorted-subset donors, while others were not shared. The non-shared ones had lower generation probabilities than the shared ones. Estimated richness was generally greater in naive than memory subsets.

This clonotype originated in a young man in good health. The material sequenced was naive CD8+ T cells sorted from blood. The chain uses TRBV10-3 and TRBJ1-1, with 7 bases fitting TRBD1. The CDR3 DNA is TGTGCCATCAGTGCGTCGGGACAGCTTGAAGCTTTCTTT. Protein product: CAISASGQLEAFF.